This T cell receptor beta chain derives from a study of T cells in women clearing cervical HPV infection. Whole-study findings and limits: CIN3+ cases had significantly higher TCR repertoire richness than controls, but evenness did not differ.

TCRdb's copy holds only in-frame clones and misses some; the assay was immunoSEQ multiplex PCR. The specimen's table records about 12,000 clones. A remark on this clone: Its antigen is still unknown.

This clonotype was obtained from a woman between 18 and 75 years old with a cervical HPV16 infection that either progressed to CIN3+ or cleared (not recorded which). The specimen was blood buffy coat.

The sequenced part of the CDR3 DNA is TGTGCCAGCAGCCGCCAGGGGGCC. It yields the protein CASSRQGA. The CDR3, in full, reads CASSRQGALHF. V is TRBV12-3 or TRBV12-4 and J is TRBJ1-6; TRBD1 matches at 7 bases. The read ends 3 residues early relative to the CDR3; the germline J gene fills the gap. The CDR3 loop spans 11 amino acids.